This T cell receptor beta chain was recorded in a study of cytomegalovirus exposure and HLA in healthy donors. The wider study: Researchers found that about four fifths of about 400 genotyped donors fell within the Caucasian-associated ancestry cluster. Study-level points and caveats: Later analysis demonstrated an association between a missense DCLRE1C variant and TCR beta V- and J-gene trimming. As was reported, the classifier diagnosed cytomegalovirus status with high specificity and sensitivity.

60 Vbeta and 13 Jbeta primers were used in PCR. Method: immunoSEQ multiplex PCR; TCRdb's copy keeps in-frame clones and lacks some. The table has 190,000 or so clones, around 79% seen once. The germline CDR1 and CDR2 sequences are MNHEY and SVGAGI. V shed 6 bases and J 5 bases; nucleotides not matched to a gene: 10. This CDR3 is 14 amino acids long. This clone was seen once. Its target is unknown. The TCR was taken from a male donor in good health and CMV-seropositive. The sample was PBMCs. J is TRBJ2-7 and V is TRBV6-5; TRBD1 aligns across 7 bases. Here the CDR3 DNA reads TGTGCCAGCAGGGTGACAGGGAAGGTTAACGAGCAGTACTTC. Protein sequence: CASRVTGKVNEQYF.